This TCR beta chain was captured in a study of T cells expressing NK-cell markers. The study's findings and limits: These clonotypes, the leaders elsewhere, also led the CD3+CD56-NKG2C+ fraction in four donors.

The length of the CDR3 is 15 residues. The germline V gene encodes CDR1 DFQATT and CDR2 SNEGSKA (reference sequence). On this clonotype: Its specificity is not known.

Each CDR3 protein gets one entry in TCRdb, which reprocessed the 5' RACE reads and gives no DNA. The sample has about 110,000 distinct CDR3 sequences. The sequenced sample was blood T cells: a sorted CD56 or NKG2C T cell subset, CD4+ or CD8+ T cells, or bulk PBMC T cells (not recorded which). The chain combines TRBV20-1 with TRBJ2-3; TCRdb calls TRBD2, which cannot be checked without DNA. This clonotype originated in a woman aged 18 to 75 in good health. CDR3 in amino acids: CSAKTGGGHTDTQYF.